These T cell receptor beta chains were read from a single sample in a study of shared clonotypes between healthy human individuals. The method was immunoSEQ multiplex PCR; TCRdb's version includes in-frame clones alone and lacks a portion of them. This sample has some 1.4 million clones; over 95% occur once, and the top ten carry approximately 1.1%. Sequencing was performed on naive CD4+ T cells sorted from blood. These receptors were obtained from a man aged 25 to 45 in good health. The CDR3 runs from the conserved cysteine through the conserved F or W. The order of the fields is CDR3 length, J gene, D gene, V gene, CDR3 DNA, CDR3 protein. A D gene is named only where the DNA matches it firmly.

len: 17; j_gene: TRBJ2-1; d_gene: TRBD2; v_gene: TRBV7-2; CDR3nt: TGTGCCAGCAGCTTAGATCGAGGTCCGGGGGAGGGCCTGGAGCAGTTCTTC; CDR3aa: CASSLDRGPGEGLEQFF
len: 11; j_gene: TRBJ1-2; d_gene: -; v_gene: TRBV6-6; CDR3nt: TGTGCCAGCCGGGCAGGGGAAGGCTACACCTTC; CDR3aa: CASRAGEGYTF
len: 8; j_gene: TRBJ1-2; d_gene: -; v_gene: TRBV20-1; CDR3nt: TGCAGTCAGTATGGCTACACCTTC; CDR3aa: CSQYGYTF
len: 13; j_gene: TRBJ2-7; d_gene: -; v_gene: TRBV5-1; CDR3nt: TGCGCCAGCAGCTTTCCCTCGACGGACGAGCAGTACTTC; CDR3aa: CASSFPSTDEQYF
len: 15; j_gene: TRBJ2-7; d_gene: -; v_gene: TRBV27; CDR3nt: TGTGCCAGCAGTTTTTTGGGTTTCGGGTTTAACGAGCAGTACTTC; CDR3aa: CASSFLGFGFNEQYF
len: 20; j_gene: TRBJ2-3; d_gene: TRBD2; v_gene: TRBV19; CDR3nt: TGTGCCAGTAGTCGCCGCCCAGCGGGAGTCCTCAGATCTAGCACAGATACGCAGTATTTT; CDR3aa: CASSRRPAGVLRSSTDTQYF
len: 14; j_gene: TRBJ2-5; d_gene: -; v_gene: TRBV5-1; CDR3nt: TGCGCCAGCAGCTTGGCTTCGGGCCAAGAGACCCAGTACTTC; CDR3aa: CASSLASGQETQYF
len: 15; j_gene: TRBJ1-2; d_gene: -; v_gene: TRBV7-9; CDR3nt: TGTGCCAGCAGCTTACGGGGGGCGGCTAACTATGGCTACACCTTC; CDR3aa: CASSLRGAANYGYTF
len: 18; j_gene: TRBJ2-7; d_gene: TRBD2; v_gene: TRBV18; CDR3nt: TGTGCCAGCTCACCTTTAAAGGGCGGGCTAGCGGGAGTTGGCGAGCAGTACTTC; CDR3aa: CASSPLKGGLAGVGEQYF
len: 14; j_gene: TRBJ2-7; d_gene: -; v_gene: TRBV18; CDR3nt: TGTGCCAGCTCTCGTGCGGGGACCTCCTACGAGCAGTACTTC; CDR3aa: CASSRAGTSYEQYF
len: 14; j_gene: TRBJ1-1; d_gene: -; v_gene: TRBV6-5; CDR3nt: TGTGCCAGCAGTTATGGGCCGCTGAACACTGAAGCTTTCTTT; CDR3aa: CASSYGPLNTEAFF
len: 14; j_gene: TRBJ2-5; d_gene: -; v_gene: TRBV18; CDR3nt: TGTGCCAGCTCACCACGGGGGGAAGTCGAGACCCAGTACTTC; CDR3aa: CASSPRGEVETQYF
len: 15; j_gene: TRBJ2-1; d_gene: TRBD2; v_gene: TRBV30; CDR3nt: TGTGCCTGGAGTAAGGTCAGCGGGAGGGGGTATGAGCAGTTCTTC; CDR3aa: CAWSKVSGRGYEQFF
len: 14; j_gene: TRBJ2-7; d_gene: -; v_gene: TRBV28; CDR3nt: TGTGCCAGCAGTTTGGGGGGCCGGGGCCACGAGCAGTACTTC; CDR3aa: CASSLGGRGHEQYF
len: 13; j_gene: TRBJ2-1; d_gene: -; v_gene: TRBV29-1; CDR3nt: TGCAGCGTTGACCTCCGGACTGACAATGAGCAGTTCTTC; CDR3aa: CSVDLRTDNEQFF
len: 18; j_gene: TRBJ2-3; d_gene: TRBD2; v_gene: TRBV27; CDR3nt: TGTGCCAGCAGTTTATCGAGTCTAGCGGGGGAACGCACAGATACGCAGTATTTT; CDR3aa: CASSLSSLAGERTDTQYF
len: 12; j_gene: TRBJ2-2; d_gene: TRBD2; v_gene: TRBV29-1; CDR3nt: TGCAGCGTGGGACTAGGTGGCGGGGAGCTGTTTTTT; CDR3aa: CSVGLGGGELFF
len: 16; j_gene: TRBJ1-3; d_gene: -; v_gene: TRBV15; CDR3nt: TGTGCCACCAGCAGAGATGTCAGGGTTGTCGGGGACACCATATATTTT; CDR3aa: CATSRDVRVVGDTIYF